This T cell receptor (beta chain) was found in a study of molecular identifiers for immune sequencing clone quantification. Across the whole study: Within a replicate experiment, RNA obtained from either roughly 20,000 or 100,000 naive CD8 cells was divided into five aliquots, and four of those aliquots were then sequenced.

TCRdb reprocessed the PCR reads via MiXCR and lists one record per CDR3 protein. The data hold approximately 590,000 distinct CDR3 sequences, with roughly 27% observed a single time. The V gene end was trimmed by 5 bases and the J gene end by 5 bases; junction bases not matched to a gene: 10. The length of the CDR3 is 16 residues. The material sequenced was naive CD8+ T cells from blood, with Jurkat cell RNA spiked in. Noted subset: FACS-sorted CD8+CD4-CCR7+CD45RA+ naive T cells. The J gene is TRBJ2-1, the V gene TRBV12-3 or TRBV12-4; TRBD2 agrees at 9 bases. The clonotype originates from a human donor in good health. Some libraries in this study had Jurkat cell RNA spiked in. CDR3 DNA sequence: TGTGCCAGCAGTCCAAAGAGGGTAGCGGGGGACAATGAGCAGTTCTTC. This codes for CASSPKRVAGDNEQFF.